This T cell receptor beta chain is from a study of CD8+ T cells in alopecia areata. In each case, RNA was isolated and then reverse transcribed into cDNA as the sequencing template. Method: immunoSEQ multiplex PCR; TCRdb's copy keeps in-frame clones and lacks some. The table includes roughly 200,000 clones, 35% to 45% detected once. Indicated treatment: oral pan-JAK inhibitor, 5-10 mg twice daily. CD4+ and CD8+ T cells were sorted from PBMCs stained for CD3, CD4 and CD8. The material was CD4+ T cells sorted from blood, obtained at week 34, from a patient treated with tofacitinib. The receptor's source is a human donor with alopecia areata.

The CDR3 is CASSPQGAGANVLTF. The CDR3 DNA follows: TGTGCCAGTAGTCCACAGGGGGCTGGGGCCAACGTCCTGACTTTC. The chain joins TRBV19 to TRBJ2-6; 8 bases fit TRBD1. The V segment lost 5 bases and the J segment 2 bases; nucleotides outside the gene matches: 2. The CDR3 is made up of 15 amino acids. CDR1 and CDR2 (germline): LNHDA, SQIVND (reference sequence).